This T cell receptor (beta chain) is drawn from a study of blood T cell repertoires in COVID-19 (dated by TCRdb to the early 2020s). With respect to the entire study: The collaborator samples originated in the United States, Italy and Spain and spanned the acute and convalescent phases of COVID-19. The prospective study material was composed of cDNA or gDNA derived from T cells, B-cell-depleted T cells, or PBMCs. Deeply sampled blood TCRbeta repertoires from subjects exposed to, actively infected with, or recovered from COVID-19 were included in the dataset. The repertoires were released in a freely available public database intended as a resource for research on the immune response to SARS-CoV-2. Samples came from the ongoing ImmuneRACE study (first 160 participants) plus 1,254 subjects from 6 global collaborators. A de-identified subject ID, COVID-19 status, age in years and sex were almost always included in the sample metadata. Where available, HLA class I and class II types were taken from metadata supplied by the sample provider and were not determined by assay-based typing. Beyond this particular receptor, the publication reports: How much clinical and demographic metadata was included differed by source and by participant, and the metadata was provided uncurated.

Note on this clone: Its antigen is still unknown. Base quality data are lacking; no much larger clone is found one base away.

Collaborating institutions collected whole blood in K2EDTA tubes following their own protocols. For TCRbeta analysis, collaborator samples were shipped as frozen whole blood, as isolated PBMCs, or as DNA extracted from either sample type. The CDR3 starts with the cysteine, ends with the phenylalanine, and has 14 residues. The DNA shown is the 42-base CDR3, in frame from base 1. The germline V gene sets CDR1 to SGDLS and CDR2 to YYNGEE. From V the trimming removes 4 bases and from J it removes 4 bases, while the gene matches leave 4 bases of the junction unaccounted for. TCRbeta CDR3 regions were amplified from genomic DNA by means of the immunoSEQ Assay, a bias-controlled multiplex PCR. The paper's processing steps were these. Within the assay, amplification of reference gene primers was used to estimate how many nucleated cells each sample contained. To quantify the absolute abundance of each unique TCRbeta CDR3 rearrangement, sequence reads were collapsed and filtered. For each sample, productive Simpson clonality was calculated by taking the square root of Simpson's diversity index across productive rearrangements. TCRdb took over this immuneACCESS table, retaining in-frame rearrangements with V and J assigned. Such tables are incomplete; in checked studies, under half of the missing clones stem from an unresolved V gene, and the remainder is unexplained. The DNA gave D and trimming, while V, J and clone size come from that table. The sample table records 300,000 to 350,000 clones; around four fifths of these occur just once. Just under 3% of the sample comes from the top ten.

The source is a man aged 30-40 years with active or convalescent COVID-19. Input material: peripheral blood. In this chain, TRBV9 is recombined with TRBJ2-5; 10 of the junction bases match TRBD2. CDR3 reads: CASSIGLAAETQYF. The nucleotides read TGTGCCAGCAGCATCGGACTAGCGGCAGAGACCCAGTACTTC.